This TCR beta chain is drawn from a study of T cells in Graves' hyperthyroidism and ophthalmopathy. Overall study context: Upon initial diagnosis and before any treatment, peripheral blood was collected.

The source material, RNA transcripts, was used to amplify TCR beta CDR3 regions. HTBI primers were the set used in a first-round RT-PCR of the TCR CDR3. Each CDR3 protein gets one entry after TCRdb re-called the multiplex PCR reads with MiXCR. Among about 720,000 distinct CDR3 sequences listed, roughly a sixth were seen once. This clonotype was detected ten times or more. No antigen is known for it. Looked up from germline, CDR1 is LGHDT and CDR2 is YNNKEL (reference sequence). The V and J ends lost 1 base and 7 bases respectively, with 7 bases between them. CDR3 length: 12 amino acids. Study-wide points: Ophthalmopathy prediction by the model preceded onset by a median about 6.3 months.

This TCR derives from a woman aged 50 to 60 with Graves' hyperthyroidism that later progressed to Graves' ophthalmopathy. Source material: blood. J is TRBJ1-1 and V is TRBV3-1, with D perhaps TRBD1 (5 bases). In DNA, the CDR3 is TGTGCCAGCAGCCAAGGGGGCGGTGAAGCTTTCTTT. It codes for CASSQGGGEAFF. Drawing the rest from reference TRBV3-1 and TRBJ1-1, the complete variable domain is DTAVSQTPKYLVTQMGNDKSIKCEQNLGHDTMYWYKQDSKKFLKIMFSYNNKELIINETVPNRFSPKSPDKAHLNLHINSLELGDSAVYFCASSQGGGEAFFGQGTRLTVV.